Presented here are 2 T cell receptor beta chains from one specimen sequenced in a study of blood T cell repertoires in COVID-19. Only in-frame clones appear in the TCRdb table, and some are missing; sequencing was by immunoSEQ multiplex PCR. In the table there are some 74,000 clones, approximately 80% of which are singletons. The sample comprised peripheral blood. The receptors were sampled from a human donor in a cohort sampled during active COVID-19.

The rearrangement links TRBV5-6 to TRBJ2-6, with D perhaps TRBD1 (6 bases). CDR1 SGHDT and CDR2 YYEEEE come from the germline V gene. The CDR3 loop spans 16 amino acids. The ends were cut back, 1 base at V and 0 bases at J, with 8 bases in the middle. The CDR3 sequence: CASSLTGHSGANVLTF. The DNA of the CDR3 is TGTGCCAGCAGCTTGACAGGGCACTCTGGGGCCAACGTCCTGACTTTC.

The chain links TRBV5-4 to TRBJ2-5, with TRBD2 matching 7 bases. V shed 1 base, J shed 3 bases, and the junction held 3 bases outside the gene matches. The germline V gene has CDR1 SGHNT and CDR2 YYREEE (reference sequence). The CDR3 is 14 residues long. The CDR3 loop reads CASSLPSGKETQYF. CDR3 in DNA: TGTGCCAGCAGCTTGCCTAGCGGAAAAGAGACCCAGTACTTC.